Given below is one T cell receptor (beta chain) in context. What it binds is not known. The data are from a study of CD8+ T cells in alopecia areata. Whole-study findings and limits: In scalp and blood during tofacitinib, many expanded lesional clones persisted.

From germline, CDR1 is LNHNV and CDR2 YYDKDF (reference sequence). With V trimmed by 0 bases and J by 9 bases, 2 bases remained unmatched. The CDR3 has 13 amino acids. Extraction of RNA preceded its reverse transcription into cDNA, which served as the sequencing template. The assay was immunoSEQ multiplex PCR, and TCRdb's table has in-frame clones only and misses some. The data show about 210,000 clones, approximately 72% seen once. This sample's treatment: oral pan-JAK inhibitor, 5-10 mg twice daily. This sequence joins TRBV15 and TRBJ2-1; 7 nucleotides agree with TRBD2. Sample: CD4+ T cells sorted from blood, taken around week 46, from a patient treated with tofacitinib. This clonotype was obtained from a human donor with alopecia areata. CDR3 region: CATSRDSGGEQFF. CDR3 DNA: TGTGCCACCAGCAGAGATTCGGGGGGTGAGCAGTTCTTC.